These 20 T cell receptor beta chains were sequenced from one sample in a study of T-cell memory formation after mild COVID-19. One entry per CDR3 protein, called by TCRdb with MiXCR from the 5' RACE reads. The sample records around 260,000 distinct CDR3 sequences, about 16% being singletons. The sequenced sample consisted of PBMCs or a T cell subset sorted from them (not recorded which). The receptors were sampled from a young man who had mild COVID-19 (a few samples of this study predate the infection). Cell type and time point are not known.

This clonotype was found a few times. J is TRBJ2-2 and V is TRBV29-1; 7 bases line up with TRBD1. Trimming at V came to 4 bases and at J to 1 base, leaving 3 bases not matched to a gene. The CDR3 contains 14 residues. The germline gives CDR1 SQVTM, CDR2 ANQGSEA. The CDR3 reads CSVGGQLNTGELFF. The CDR3 DNA sequence: TGCAGCGTTGGGGGACAGTTGAACACCGGGGAGCTGTTTTTT.

This rearrangement joins TRBV4-1 to TRBJ2-3; 7 nucleotides match TRBD1. Germline lookup yields CDR1 MGHRA and CDR2 YSYEKL. The V gene end was trimmed by 0 bases and the J gene end by 1 base; junction bases not matched to a gene: 1. The CDR3 has 15 residues. The CDR3 protein is CASSQDDRGTDTQYF. DNA of the CDR3: TGCGCCAGCAGCCAAGATGACAGGGGCACAGATACGCAGTATTTT.

This clonotype was detected only a few times. This chain links TRBV7-3 with TRBJ2-3, with 10 bases aligning to TRBD2. The length of the CDR3 is 17 residues. CDR1 and CDR2 from the germline V gene are SGHTA and FQGTGA. Unmatched junction bases numbered 7, after V lost 1 base and J lost 3 bases. CDR3 in DNA: TGTGCCAGCAGCTTAAGAGCGCAAGCGGGGGGGACAGATACGCAGTATTTT. This sequence encodes CASSLRAQAGGTDTQYF.

The chain is built from TRBV7-3 and TRBJ1-1; D gene unclear. V was pared by 0 bases and J by 4 bases, with 12 bases between. The CDR3 extends over 15 amino acids. Looked up from germline, CDR1 is SGHTA and CDR2 is FQGTGA. The CDR3 is CASSLTPELTTEAFF. For the CDR3, the DNA is TGTGCCAGCAGCTTAACCCCTGAGCTTACCACTGAAGCTTTCTTT.

This clonotype has just a few counts. This chain links TRBV12-3 or TRBV12-4 with TRBJ2-4; D is undetermined. This CDR3 is 11 amino acids long. Trimming shortened V by 1 base and J by 8 bases, and 3 bases separated the two germline ends. CDR3 sequence (DNA): TGTGCCAGCAGTTTAGTGGACATTCAGTACTTC. Protein sequence: CASSLVDIQYF.

V and J are TRBV4-2 and TRBJ2-1; 11 bases line up with TRBD1. This CDR3 comprises 14 residues. J lost 7 bases, V lost 5 bases, and 4 bases had no gene match. Germline assignment: CDR1 LGHNA and CDR2 YNFKEQ. This chain's CDR3 is CASSAGTGGNEQFF. CDR3 DNA: TGTGCCAGCAGCGCCGGGACAGGGGGTAATGAGCAGTTCTTC.

A few counts support this clonotype. The chain employs TRBV7-3 and TRBJ2-5; D gene uncertain. V lost 3 bases and J 7 bases, leaving 12 bases between the germline ends. The CDR3 totals 13 residues. Germline V gene data show CDR1 as SGHTA and CDR2 as FQGTGA. CDR3 nucleotide sequence: TGTGCCAGCAGCTTCGGGCCGAAACGGACCCAGTACTTC. Encoded protein: CASSFGPKRTQYF.

Only a few counts were recorded for this clonotype. This chain uses TRBV12-3 or TRBV12-4 with TRBJ2-1; 7 bases align to TRBD2. Trimming removed 8 bases from V and 6 bases from J; junction bases left unmatched: 7. The CDR3 sequence is 13 residues long. This chain's CDR3 is CASQRGAFNEQFF. CDR3 DNA: TGTGCCAGCCAGCGGGGCGCCTTCAATGAGCAGTTCTTC.

This clonotype has just a few counts. The rearrangement uses TRBV12-3 or TRBV12-4 and TRBJ1-1; 9 bases map to TRBD1. The CDR3 contains 14 residues. V lost 3 bases to trimming and J lost 3 bases; unmatched junction nucleotides: 2. The CDR3 loop is CASSFYRGHTEAFF. For the CDR3, the DNA is TGTGCCAGCAGTTTTTACAGGGGGCACACTGAAGCTTTCTTT.

This clonotype was counted between two and nine times. The chain is built from TRBV9 and TRBJ2-3; D is unresolved. This CDR3 region has 13 residues. Germline V CDR1 and CDR2: SGDLS, YYNGEE. V was trimmed by 4 bases and J by 5 bases, leaving 11 bases between them. As DNA, the CDR3 is TGTGCCAGCAGCCCTCGCCCTGAAGATACGCAGTATTTT. This sequence encodes CASSPRPEDTQYF.

The genes are TRBV20-1 and TRBJ2-2; TRBD1 aligns across 7 bases. CDR1 is DFQATT, CDR2 SNEGSKA, per germline (reference sequence). Losses at the gene ends were 7 bases for V and 9 bases for J; bases not matched to a gene: 11. CDR3 size: 13 residues. The CDR3 spells CSGDRPNRRELFF. In DNA, the CDR3 is TGCAGTGGGGACAGACCTAACCGTCGGGAGCTGTTTTTT.

This clonotype was detected a few times. The chain joins TRBV7-2 to TRBJ2-7, with D maybe TRBD1 (5 bases). The V end was cut by 5 bases, the J end by 5 bases, with 16 bases between. CDR3 size: 14 residues. Germline V lookup: CDR1 SGHTA, CDR2 FQGNSA. The CDR3 protein is CASSLSGATDEQYV. The CDR3, as DNA: TGTGCCAGCAGCCTCAGTGGGGCCACTGACGAGCAGTACGTC.

The table lists this clonotype with a few counts. The genes are TRBV29-1 and TRBJ1-3; possible D gene TRBD1, 6 bases. Per the germline V gene, CDR1 is SQVTM and CDR2 is ANQGSEA. V lost 8 bases to trimming and J lost 2 bases, with 13 bases between them. The CDR3 is 13 residues long. The DNA of the CDR3 is TGCAGCCCCGCAGGGGAAGCTGGAAACACCATATATTTT. Amino acids: CSPAGEAGNTIYF. Based on the CDR3 plus reference TRBV29-1 and TRBJ1-3, the full variable domain is SAVISQKPSRDICQRGTSLTIQCQVDSQVTMMFWYRQQPGQSLTLIATANQGSEATYESGFVIDKFPISRPNLTFSTLTVSNMSPEDSSIYLCSPAGEAGNTIYFGEGSWLTVV.

This clonotype was detected a few times. The chain combines TRBV7-9 with TRBJ2-1; D may be TRBD1 (6 bases). The V gene lost 5 bases and the J gene lost 6 bases, with 11 bases spanning the gap. This CDR3 comprises 13 residues. Germline lookup yields CDR1 SEHNR and CDR2 FQNEAQ (reference sequence). The CDR3 nucleotides are TGTGCCAGCAGCCATACACAGGGCAATGAGCAGTTCTTC. This codes for CASSHTQGNEQFF.

This clonotype has more than one count but fewer than ten. The V call is TRBV5-1, the J call TRBJ1-4; D not resolved. This CDR3 contains 13 residues. Trimming stripped 4 bases from V and 8 bases from J, with 12 bases between. Germline CDR1 is SGHRS and CDR2 is YFSETQ. The CDR3 loop is CASSEPTGEKLFF. CDR3 nucleotides: TGCGCCAGCAGCGAACCCACCGGGGAAAAACTGTTTTTT.

This rearrangement joins TRBV20-1 to TRBJ2-7; D unresolved. CDR3 length: 13 residues. The V and J ends lost 3 bases and 0 bases respectively, with 9 bases between them. Germline V gives CDR1 DFQATT, CDR2 SNEGSKA (reference sequence). CDR3 protein: CSASLGTSYEQYV. For the CDR3, the DNA is TGCAGTGCTAGCCTGGGCACCTCCTACGAGCAGTACGTC.

This clonotype was picked up a small number of times. This chain links TRBV3-1 with TRBJ2-5; TRBD2 matches at 7 bases. This CDR3 has 14 residues. Germline V CDR1 and CDR2: LGHDT, YNNKEL (reference sequence). The J segment lost 5 bases and the V segment lost 1 base, leaving 4 bases of the junction unmatched. In nucleotides, the CDR3 is TGTGCCAGCAGCCAAGTCCCACTAGCGGAGACCCAGTACTTC. As protein: CASSQVPLAETQYF.

This clonotype has only a few counts. The chain links TRBV6-1 to TRBJ1-2; TRBD1 aligns across 9 bases. CDR1 and CDR2 from the germline V gene are MNHNS and SASEGT. CDR3 length: 15 residues. The junction had 11 bases not matched to a gene; V was cut back by 10 bases and J by 2 bases. CDR3 nucleotide sequence: TGTGCCACCGGAAGGGGGACAGGGTCCAACTATGGCTACACCTTC. Its translation is CATGRGTGSNYGYTF.

The genes are TRBV9 and TRBJ2-3; D possibly corresponds to TRBD1 (5 bases). Trimming took 0 bases from V and 6 from J, leaving 14 bases between them. CDR1 is SGDLS and CDR2 is YYNGEE in the germline V gene. The CDR3 is 15 residues long. The CDR3: CASSVAGQGGDTQYF. The CDR3 DNA follows: TGTGCCAGCAGCGTAGCTGGGCAGGGTGGCGATACGCAGTATTTT.

This chain connects TRBV28 to TRBJ2-1, with 11 bases aligning to TRBD2. The V gene's germline CDR1 is MDHEN and CDR2 SYDVKM. V dropped 5 bases and J dropped 1; count of bases not matched to a gene: 4. The CDR3 covers 16 residues. CDR3 sequence reads: CASSPSGGPSYNEQFF. The CDR3 region has the DNA TGTGCCAGCAGTCCTAGCGGGGGGCCGTCCTACAATGAGCAGTTCTTC. The whole variable domain, filled in from reference TRBV28 and TRBJ2-1, reads DVKVTQSSRYLVKRTGEKVFLECVQDMDHENMFWYRQDPGLGLRLIYFSYDVKMKEKGDIPEGYSVSREKKERFSLILESASTNQTSMYLCASSPSGGPSYNEQFFGPGTRLTVL.